These 28 T cell receptor beta chains came from one sample sequenced in a study of shared clonotypes between healthy human individuals. The protocol was immunoSEQ multiplex PCR, while the TCRdb copy is restricted to in-frame clones and leaves out a portion. The data hold around 2.1 million clones, with around 95% observed a single time. The sequenced sample consisted of naive CD4+ T cells sorted from blood. Documented subset: CD45RA+ positively selected. These receptors all stem from a man between 18 and 29 years old in good health.

The rearrangement joins TRBV10-1 to TRBJ2-2; D might be TRBD1 (6 bases). The CDR3 is 16 residues long. CDR1 and CDR2 from the germline V gene are WNHNN and SYGVQD (reference sequence). V lost 5 bases and J 4 bases, leaving 17 bases between the germline ends. CDR3 loop: CASSIGTGTSTGELFF. In nucleotides, the CDR3 is TGCGCCAGCAGTATTGGAACAGGGACGAGCACCGGGGAGCTGTTTTTT.

The sample holds one count of this clone. This CDR3 reads CASSLMQETQYF. CDR3 coding DNA: TGTGCCAGCAGCCTTATGCAAGAGACCCAGTACTTC. J is TRBJ2-5 and V is TRBV28; D is ambiguous. V was trimmed by 6 bases and J by 2 bases, leaving 7 bases between them. CDR3 length: 12 amino acids. CDR1 MDHEN and CDR2 SYDVKM come from the germline V gene.

This clone was detected only once. The chain recombines TRBV7-8 with TRBJ2-7; TRBD1 might be the D (5 bases). CDR3 length equals 16 residues. The germline CDR1 and CDR2 sequences are SGHVS and FQNEAQ. Trimming stripped 0 bases from V and 1 base from J, with 13 bases between. DNA for the CDR3: TGTGCCAGCAGCTTAGCGGTAGGGGCGCGGTCCTACGAGCAGTACTTC. Its protein product is CASSLAVGARSYEQYF.

This clone was detected only once. The V and J genes are TRBV7-9 and TRBJ1-1; TRBD1 is a possible D gene (5 bases). The germline gives CDR1 SEHNR, CDR2 FQNEAQ (reference sequence). Trimming took off 1 base at V and 1 base at J, with 10 bases between the two ends. This CDR3 is built from 15 residues. The CDR3 reads CASSLVGGQNTEAFF. The CDR3 DNA reads TGTGCCAGCAGCTTAGTCGGCGGACAGAACACTGAAGCTTTCTTT.

The chain has TRBV21-1 and TRBJ1-1. TRBV21-1 is reported as a pseudogene. The CDR3 has 15 residues. CDR3 sequence (DNA): TGTGCCAGCAGCAAAGTCGGCCCCGCCGGCACTGAAGCTTTCTTT. Translation gives CASSKVGPAGTEAFF.

Note on this clone: Other DNA sequences in this sample translate to the same CDR3. The J gene is TRBJ2-7, the V gene TRBV7-9, with D perhaps TRBD2 (6 bases). This CDR3 contains 13 residues. The V gene's germline CDR1 is SEHNR and CDR2 FQNEAQ (reference sequence). V was trimmed by 2 bases and J by 1 base, leaving 6 bases between them. Written as DNA, the CDR3 is TGTGCCAGCAGCTTACGGGAGTCCTACGAGCAGTACTTC. Translated: CASSLRESYEQYF.

This clone was recorded once. V usage is TRBV25-1 and J usage is TRBJ1-1; D is undetermined. Germline lookup yields CDR1 MGHDK and CDR2 SYGVNS. The CDR3 contains 16 residues. The ends were cut back, 4 bases at V and 0 bases at J, with 15 bases in the middle. CDR3 sequence: CASSAPVGGMNTEAFF. CDR3 DNA: TGTGCCAGCAGTGCCCCTGTGGGCGGGATGAACACTGAAGCTTTCTTT. The full variable domain, its missing parts supplied by reference TRBV25-1 and TRBJ1-1, is EADIYQTPRYLVIGTGKKITLECSQTMGHDKMYWYQQDPGMELHLIHYSYGVNSTEKGDLSSESTVSRIRTEHFPLTLESARPSHTSQYLCASSAPVGGMNTEAFFGQGTRLTVV.

The chain couples TRBV7-9 to TRBJ2-1; D may be TRBD1 (6 bases). This CDR3 comprises 14 residues. Germline V gives CDR1 SEHNR, CDR2 FQNEAQ (reference sequence). Deletions cut 5 bases from V and 3 bases from J, with 11 bases between. CDR3: CASSTLDSYNEQFF. The CDR3 bases are TGTGCCAGCAGCACCTTGGACAGCTACAATGAGCAGTTCTTC.

As concerns this clone: Other nucleotide sequences from this sample produce the same CDR3. This chain links TRBV10-3 with TRBJ1-1, with unresolved D. CDR1 and CDR2 (germline): ENHRY, SYGVKD. The CDR3 consists of 13 residues. V lost 4 bases, J lost 2 bases, and 8 bases lay in between. The CDR3 spells CAISGGPNTEAFF. CDR3 DNA: TGTGCCATCAGTGGAGGGCCAAACACTGAAGCTTTCTTT.

The rearrangement links TRBV15 to TRBJ1-6, with D perhaps matching TRBD1 (5 bases). The CDR3 spans 12 residues. V lost 6 bases and J lost 10, with 10 bases in between. CDR1 is LNHNV and CDR2 is YYDKDF in the germline V gene (reference sequence). CDR3 protein: CATRRDFSPLHF. The CDR3 DNA reads TGTGCCACCAGGAGGGACTTCTCACCCCTCCACTTT. Combining the CDR3 with reference TRBV15 and TRBJ1-6 gives the whole variable domain DAMVIQNPRYQVTQFGKPVTLSCSQTLNHNVMYWYQQKSSQAPKLLFHYYDKDFNNEADTPDNFQSRRPNTSFCFLDIRSPGLGDTAMYLCATRRDFSPLHFGNGTRLTVT.

This rearrangement joins TRBV11-1 to TRBJ2-5, with 7 bases identical to TRBD1. The CDR3 sequence is 13 residues long. Germline-derived CDR1 and CDR2 are SGHAT and FQDESV (reference sequence). Unmatched junction bases numbered 9, after V lost 5 bases and J lost 9 bases. CDR3 amino acids: CASSPDRPGAQYF. The CDR3 nucleotides read TGTGCCAGCAGCCCGGACAGGCCTGGGGCCCAGTACTTC.

The chain couples TRBV7-2 to TRBJ1-6, with 8 bases that match TRBD1. Germline V gene sequence: CDR1 SGHTA, CDR2 FQGNSA. The ends lost 5 bases at V and 12 bases at J; junction bases unmatched: 6. The CDR3 runs 13 residues. CDR3 amino acids: CASSKGQGEPLHF. The CDR3 region has the DNA TGTGCCAGCAGCAAAGGACAGGGTGAACCCCTCCACTTT.

The chain carries TRBV5-1 and TRBJ1-2; 10 bases map to TRBD1. CDR3 length equals 14 residues. The V gene's germline CDR1 is SGHRS and CDR2 YFSETQ. V lost 3 bases to trimming and J lost 9 bases; unmatched junction nucleotides: 8. CDR3 in DNA: TGCGCCAGCAGCTCGTCGGGACAGGGGATGAGCTACACCTTC. Translation: CASSSSGQGMSYTF. The complete variable domain, with remaining parts taken from reference TRBV5-1 and TRBJ1-2, reads KAGVTQTPRYLIKTRGQQVTLSCSPISGHRSVSWYQQTPGQGLQFLFEYFSETQRNKGNFPGRFSGRQFSNSRSEMNVSTLELGDSALYLCASSSSGQGMSYTFGSGTRLTVV.

This clone was counted a single time. The gene calls are TRBV6-1 and TRBJ2-7; 7 bases match TRBD2. CDR3 size: 15 residues. Trimming at V came to 4 bases and at J to 0 bases, leaving 6 bases not matched to a gene. CDR1 and CDR2 (germline): MNHNS, SASEGT. This chain's CDR3 is CASSVPAGISYEQYF. The DNA for the CDR3 is TGTGCCAGCAGTGTCCCAGCGGGGATCTCCTACGAGCAGTACTTC.

The chain joins TRBV5-1 to TRBJ2-1; possible D gene TRBD2, 6 bases. V was cut by 4 bases and J by 1 base, with 12 bases left in between. The CDR3 runs to 15 residues. Germline values: CDR1 SGHRS, CDR2 YFSETQ. In DNA, the CDR3 is TGCGCCAGCAGCGGAGGGAAGGGGTCCTACAATGAGCAGTTCTTC. This translates into CASSGGKGSYNEQFF.

The chain links TRBV7-3 to TRBJ2-3, with TRBD2 identical over 10 bases. Trimming at V came to 0 bases and at J to 2 bases, leaving 2 bases not matched to a gene. CDR1 SGHTA and CDR2 FQGTGA come from the germline V gene. The CDR3 is 16 amino acids. In DNA, the CDR3 is TGTGCCAGCAGCTTAACAGCGGGGGGGATCACAGATACGCAGTATTTT. Its translation: CASSLTAGGITDTQYF. Full variable domain (remainder filled in from reference TRBV7-3 and TRBJ2-3): GAGVSQTPSNKVTEKGKYVELRCDPISGHTALYWYRQSLGQGPEFLIYFQGTGAADDSGLPNDRFFAVRPEGSVSTLKIQRTERGDSAVYLCASSLTAGGITDTQYFGPGTRLTVL.

On this clone: The same CDR3 is also encoded by other DNA sequences in this sample. The J gene is TRBJ1-5, the V gene TRBV7-2, with 7 bases that match TRBD1. Germline assignment: CDR1 SGHTA and CDR2 FQGNSA. The CDR3 is 14 amino acids. Germline trimming cut 1 base from V and 7 bases from J; bases unmatched to any gene: 4. DNA of the CDR3: TGTGCCAGCAGCTTAGACAGGGGCGGGCAGCCCCAGCATTTT. This codes for CASSLDRGGQPQHF.

The chain has TRBV5-1 and TRBJ2-5; 15 bases map to TRBD2. The V segment lost 5 bases and the J segment 5 bases; nucleotides outside the gene matches: 4. The germline V gene encodes CDR1 SGHRS and CDR2 YFSETQ. This CDR3 region has 15 residues. As DNA, the CDR3 is TGCGCCAGCAGAAGGACTAGCGGGAGGGTGGAGACCCAGTACTTC. The encoded protein is CASRRTSGRVETQYF. The variable domain in full, with the rest retrieved from reference TRBV5-1 and TRBJ2-5, is KAGVTQTPRYLIKTRGQQVTLSCSPISGHRSVSWYQQTPGQGLQFLFEYFSETQRNKGNFPGRFSGRQFSNSRSEMNVSTLELGDSALYLCASRRTSGRVETQYFGPGTRLLVL.

This chain joins TRBV6-6 and TRBJ2-1, with 7 bases that match TRBD2. The CDR3 loop spans 14 amino acids. Germline CDR1 reads MNHNY; CDR2 reads SVGAGI (reference sequence). With V trimmed by 0 bases and J by 10 bases, 6 bases remained unmatched. Here the CDR3 reads CASSYSSQRDEQFF. The CDR3, as DNA: TGTGCCAGCAGTTACTCGAGTCAGCGGGACGAGCAGTTCTTC.

This clone was detected only once. This chain joins TRBV2 and TRBJ1-1; 9 bases match TRBD1. J lost 2 bases, V lost 7 bases, and 2 bases had no gene match. The CDR3 runs 13 residues. Looked up from germline, CDR1 is SNHLY and CDR2 is FYNNEI. DNA for the CDR3: TGTGCCAGCAAGGGACAGGGTAACACTGAAGCTTTCTTT. Translated: CASKGQGNTEAFF.

V gene TRBV7-9 combines with J gene TRBJ2-5; D is unresolved. Germline V gene sequence: CDR1 SEHNR, CDR2 FQNEAQ (reference sequence). The length of the CDR3 is 13 residues. With 5 bases removed from V and 0 bases from J, the gap between germline ends came to 7 bases. The CDR3 DNA reads TGTGCCAGCAGCCAAGGAAACCAAGAGACCCAGTACTTC. As protein: CASSQGNQETQYF.

J is TRBJ1-5 and V is TRBV18; D perhaps matches TRBD1 (5 bases). V was shortened by 3 bases and J by 4 bases, with 16 bases between the two germline ends. Germline loops: CDR1 KGHSH, CDR2 LQKENI. This CDR3 comprises 16 residues. The CDR3 here is CASSPAWAGQNQPQHF. Written as DNA, the CDR3 is TGTGCCAGCTCACCTGCATGGGCGGGGCAAAATCAGCCCCAGCATTTT.

This clone was seen a single time. The chain recombines TRBV2 with TRBJ2-1; D is perhaps TRBD1 (6 bases). V lost 4 bases and J lost 10, with 8 bases in between. CDR1 is SNHLY and CDR2 is FYNNEI in the germline V gene. The CDR3 is 11 residues long. The DNA of the CDR3 is TGTGCCAGCAGTGTTGACAGGGAGCAGTTCTTC. It specifies CASSVDREQFF.

The rearrangement joins TRBV7-2 to TRBJ1-1; D is unclear. The CDR3 consists of 12 residues. With 4 bases removed from V and 7 bases from J, the gap between germline ends came to 10 bases. Germline CDR1 reads SGHTA; CDR2 reads FQGNSA. CDR3 amino acids: CASSSPGREAFF. The CDR3 DNA sequence: TGTGCCAGCAGCTCGCCCGGGCGTGAAGCTTTCTTT.

The sample holds one count of this clone. The CDR3 nucleotides read TGTGCCAGCAGACCACCCCAGGGGGCGCAAGGCTACACCTTC. Translating gives CASRPPQGAQGYTF. This sequence joins TRBV6-5 and TRBJ1-2; TRBD1 matches 8 bases. V lost 6 bases and J lost 8; bases outside the gene matches: 11. Per the germline V gene, CDR1 is MNHEY and CDR2 is SVGAGI. This CDR3 has 14 amino acids.

This chain links TRBV6-4 with TRBJ1-6; D is uncertain. The V gene's germline CDR1 is MRHNA and CDR2 SNTAGT. The ends were cut back, 6 bases at V and 0 bases at J, with 18 bases in the middle. The CDR3 loop spans 18 amino acids. CDR3 nucleotide sequence: TGTGCCAGCAGCCCCTGGGCCGACGGCCTCTCCTATAATTCACCCCTCCACTTT. Translation: CASSPWADGLSYNSPLHF.

The chain uses TRBV2 and TRBJ1-6, with a possible D match to TRBD1 (5 bases). Trimming shortened V by 1 base and J by 9 bases, and 13 bases separated the two germline ends. The CDR3 totals 15 residues. CDR1 and CDR2 from the germline V gene are SNHLY and FYNNEI. CDR3: CASSEGAGRGSPLHF. The CDR3 bases are TGTGCCAGCAGTGAAGGAGCGGGGCGAGGTTCACCCCTCCACTTT. Combining the CDR3 with reference TRBV2 and TRBJ1-6 gives the whole variable domain EPEVTQTPSHQVTQMGQEVILRCVPISNHLYFYWYRQILGQKVEFLVSFYNNEISEKSEIFDDQFSVERPDGSNFTLKIRSTKLEDSAMYFCASSEGAGRGSPLHFGNGTRLTVT.

The chain is built from TRBV6-5 and TRBJ2-1; TRBD2 might be the D (6 bases). V was clipped by 5 bases and J by 6 bases, with 11 bases between them. The CDR3 covers 13 residues. Looked up from germline, CDR1 is MNHEY and CDR2 is SVGAGI. The CDR3 region is CASSNPAGNEQFF. DNA for the CDR3: TGTGCCAGCAGTAATCCAGCGGGCAATGAGCAGTTCTTC.